The 24 T cell receptor beta chains in this list originate from one sample, sequenced in a study of cytomegalovirus exposure and HLA in healthy donors. The PCR was carried out with 60 Vbeta primers and 13 Jbeta primers. The data were produced by immunoSEQ multiplex PCR, yet TCRdb's version contains in-frame clones alone and is incomplete. Found here are some 130,000 clones, approximately 83% of them singletons; the top ten hold about 2.9%. Sequences were obtained from PBMCs. The source of these receptors is a man aged 35 to 55 in good health and CMV-seronegative.

This clone is medium-sized by share. V usage is TRBV19 and J usage is TRBJ2-6; TRBD1 is a possible D gene (5 bases). The germline V gene encodes CDR1 LNHDA and CDR2 SQIVND (reference sequence). The V gene lost 5 bases and the J gene lost 1 base, with 12 bases spanning the gap. The CDR3 covers 16 residues. The CDR3 nucleotides are TGTGCCAGTAGTGGCAGGGCCTTTTCTGGGGCCAACGTCCTGACTTTC. It specifies CASSGRAFSGANVLTF.

This chain connects TRBV23-1 to TRBJ2-4, with D uncertain. TRBV23-1 is an open reading frame, and its role is uncertain. The CDR3 runs to 15 residues. The V and J ends lost 4 bases and 1 base respectively, with 11 bases between them. The DNA for the CDR3 is TGCGCCAGCAGTCTACCCAGAAAGGCCAAAAACATTCAGTACTTC. It codes for CASSLPRKAKNIQYF.

The rearrangement joins TRBV2 to TRBJ2-1, with 10 bases matching TRBD1. V lost 0 bases and J lost 7; bases outside the gene matches: 3. Germline-derived CDR1 and CDR2 are SNHLY and FYNNEI. The CDR3 sequence is 15 residues long. The CDR3 reads CASSEADRGSNEQFF. Written as DNA, the CDR3 is TGTGCCAGCAGTGAAGCGGACAGGGGGTCGAATGAGCAGTTCTTC.

V usage is TRBV4-1 and J usage is TRBJ2-7, with D perhaps TRBD2 (6 bases). Germline V gene data show CDR1 as MGHRA and CDR2 as YSYEKL. The V gene lost 3 bases and the J gene lost 3 bases, with 15 bases spanning the gap. CDR3 length: 15 amino acids. The CDR3 region has the DNA TGCGCCAGCAGCCAGATCGGAGGGGCCCACTACGAGCAGTACTTC. It yields the protein CASSQIGGAHYEQYF.

The CDR3 sequence: CAWTPGTGRRGYTF. In nucleotides, the CDR3 is TGTGCCTGGACTCCTGGGACAGGGAGGAGAGGCTACACCTTC. The rearrangement links TRBV30 to TRBJ1-2, with 9 positions matching TRBD1. V lost 4 bases and J lost 8; bases outside the gene matches: 11. This CDR3 has 14 residues. Germline V CDR1 and CDR2: GTSNPN, SVGIG (reference sequence).

The chain is built from TRBV12-1 and TRBJ2-7; TRBD2 reflects the table's D call only, with no check against the DNA. TRBV12-1 counts as a pseudogene. The CDR3 runs to 16 residues. The CDR3 DNA reads TGTGCCAGCAGCTCCCCCTTAGCGGTAGGTATCCACGAGCAGTACTTC. Translating gives CASSSPLAVGIHEQYF.

The chain employs TRBV7-9 and TRBJ1-4, with D hard to call. V dropped 8 bases and J dropped 8 bases, with 18 bases sitting between them. The germline V gene has CDR1 SEHNR and CDR2 FQNEAQ (reference sequence). The CDR3 has 14 amino acids. This chain's CDR3 is CASGNRGAVEKLFF. In DNA, the CDR3 is TGTGCCAGCGGCAACCGGGGAGCGGTGGAAAAACTGTTTTTT. Full variable domain (outside the CDR3, taken from reference TRBV7-9 and TRBJ1-4): DTGVSQNPRHKITKRGQNVTFRCDPISEHNRLYWYRQTLGQGPEFLTYFQNEAQLEKSRLLSDRFSAERPKGSFSTLEIQRTEQGDSAMYLCASGNRGAVEKLFFGSGTQLSVL.

V gene TRBV6-5 combines with J gene TRBJ1-2; a weak D match, TRBD1 (5 bases). Trimming left V 2 bases short and J 4 bases short, with 11 bases between. Germline V gene data show CDR1 as MNHEY and CDR2 as SVGAGI. The CDR3 length is 14 residues. This CDR3 is CASSYRGWGYGYTF. The DNA for the CDR3 is TGTGCCAGCAGTTACAGGGGTTGGGGCTATGGCTACACCTTC.

The chain employs TRBV14 and TRBJ2-2; 9 nucleotides line up with TRBD2. The CDR3 totals 17 residues. The trim removed 4 bases at V and 2 bases at J, leaving 8 bases unmatched. CDR1 is SGHDN and CDR2 is FVKESK in the germline V gene. Here the CDR3 reads CASSPYRGLANTGELFF. The CDR3 DNA sequence: TGTGCCAGCAGCCCCTATCGGGGACTAGCAAACACCGGGGAGCTGTTTTTT.

The chain couples TRBV19 to TRBJ2-2; 8 nucleotides agree with TRBD1. There are 14 residues in the CDR3. The V and J ends lost 9 bases and 1 base, in that order; junction bases with no gene match: 4. Germline V gene lookup returns CDR1 LNHDA and CDR2 SQIVND (reference sequence). The CDR3 coding sequence is TGTGCCAGCGCCGGGACAGGGAACACCGGGGAGCTGTTTTTT. Translated, it gives CASAGTGNTGELFF.

Here the CDR3 DNA reads TGTGCCAGCAGCTTAGAATATGAAGCTTTCTTT. Translation: CASSLEYEAFF. The V call is TRBV7-9, the J call TRBJ1-1; no clear D. This CDR3 has 11 residues. V gave up 1 base and J gave up 7 bases, with 4 bases separating them. Per the germline V gene, CDR1 is SEHNR and CDR2 is FQNEAQ (reference sequence).

The sample holds a few counts of this clone. The rearrangement links TRBV15 to TRBJ1-1; D remains unclear. The CDR3 runs to 14 residues. Trimming cost V 1 base and J 0 bases, with 6 bases left between them. CDR1 is LNHNV and CDR2 is YYDKDF in the germline V gene (reference sequence). The CDR3 here is CATSRGGMNTEAFF. CDR3 bases: TGTGCCACCAGCAGAGGTGGCATGAACACTGAAGCTTTCTTT.

The rearrangement links TRBV6-5 to TRBJ2-7, with 8 bases fitting TRBD2. After removal of 6 bases from V and 0 bases from J, the junction contained 7 bases not matched to a gene. The CDR3 runs 15 residues. CDR1 and CDR2 (germline): MNHEY, SVGAGI. CDR3 protein: CASRARGLDSYEQYF. In DNA, the CDR3 is TGTGCCAGCAGGGCCCGGGGACTAGACTCCTACGAGCAGTACTTC.

V usage is TRBV5-1 and J usage is TRBJ2-3; D perhaps matches TRBD1 (6 bases). V shed 4 bases and J shed 4 bases, with 10 bases lying between them. Germline V gene lookup returns CDR1 SGHRS and CDR2 YFSETQ. The CDR3 runs 13 residues. The CDR3 spells CASSPQGSDTQYF. The DNA of the CDR3 is TGCGCCAGCAGCCCCCAGGGGTCAGATACGCAGTATTTT.

The chain couples TRBV5-1 to TRBJ2-1; tentative D call: TRBD1 (5 bases). Per the germline V gene, CDR1 is SGHRS and CDR2 is YFSETQ. The CDR3 extends over 14 amino acids. V was trimmed by 0 bases and J by 3 bases, leaving 7 bases between them. CDR3 loop: CASSLGGRYNEQFF. The CDR3 DNA sequence: TGCGCCAGCAGCTTGGGGGGCCGCTACAATGAGCAGTTCTTC. Full variable domain (outside the CDR3, taken from reference TRBV5-1 and TRBJ2-1): KAGVTQTPRYLIKTRGQQVTLSCSPISGHRSVSWYQQTPGQGLQFLFEYFSETQRNKGNFPGRFSGRQFSNSRSEMNVSTLELGDSALYLCASSLGGRYNEQFFGPGTRLTVL.

The V and J genes are TRBV29-1 and TRBJ1-4; D is perhaps TRBD1 (6 bases). Germline-derived CDR1 and CDR2 are SQVTM and ANQGSEA. Trimming stripped 1 base from V and 4 bases from J, with 7 bases between. The CDR3 totals 13 residues. This CDR3 reads CSVEVRGNEKLFF. The CDR3 DNA sequence: TGCAGCGTTGAAGTCAGGGGTAATGAAAAACTGTTTTTT.

The V gene is TRBV5-1, the J gene TRBJ1-6, with a tentative D call TRBD1 (6 bases). Trimming pared 0 bases from V and 8 bases from J, leaving 15 bases between. Germline CDR1 is SGHRS and CDR2 is YFSETQ. The CDR3 runs 16 residues. CDR3 sequence: CASSLGYPGGYSPLHF. The CDR3 DNA follows: TGCGCCAGCAGCTTGGGATACCCGGGGGGCTATTCACCCCTCCACTTT. Combining the CDR3 with reference TRBV5-1 and TRBJ1-6 gives the whole variable domain KAGVTQTPRYLIKTRGQQVTLSCSPISGHRSVSWYQQTPGQGLQFLFEYFSETQRNKGNFPGRFSGRQFSNSRSEMNVSTLELGDSALYLCASSLGYPGGYSPLHFGNGTRLTVT.

V and J are TRBV30 and TRBJ2-3; D might be TRBD1 (6 bases). There are 16 residues in the CDR3. Trimming removed 2 bases at V and 0 bases at J, with 15 bases between. Germline lookup yields CDR1 GTSNPN and CDR2 SVGIG (reference sequence). CDR3 protein: CAWSPGVAKSTDTQYF. CDR3 DNA: TGTGCCTGGAGTCCAGGGGTAGCGAAAAGCACAGATACGCAGTATTTT.

The chain joins TRBV28 to TRBJ2-3; possibly TRBD2 for D (6 bases). Germline lookup yields CDR1 MDHEN and CDR2 SYDVKM. CDR3 length equals 14 residues. Trimming shortened V by 5 bases and J by 2 bases, and 11 bases separated the two germline ends. DNA of the CDR3: TGTGCCAGCAGTCCGGGGGACCTCACAGATACGCAGTATTTT. It codes for CASSPGDLTDTQYF.

The V call is TRBV5-8, the J call TRBJ2-7; no firm D call. Between the trimmed V and J ends, which lost 4 bases and 0 bases, there was a span of 5 bases. The CDR3 contains 12 residues. Looked up from germline, CDR1 is SGHTS and CDR2 is YDEGEE. The CDR3 sequence: CASSASSYEQYF. CDR3 sequence (DNA): TGTGCCAGCAGCGCCAGCTCCTACGAGCAGTACTTC.

This clone was detected a few times. CDR3: CASSWGGMNTEAFF. CDR3 nucleotides: TGTGCCAGCAGCTGGGGGGGGATGAACACTGAAGCTTTCTTT. The gene calls are TRBV5-5 and TRBJ1-1, with a tentative D call TRBD1 (5 bases). The CDR3 loop spans 14 amino acids. Per germline, CDR1 SGHKS and CDR2 YYEKEE (reference sequence). V was trimmed by 3 bases and J by 0 bases, leaving 9 bases between them.

V is TRBV10-3 and J is TRBJ2-3; tentative D call: TRBD2 (6 bases). The V gene's germline CDR1 is ENHRY and CDR2 SYGVKD. V gave up 3 bases and J gave up 3 bases, with 13 bases separating them. The CDR3 runs to 15 residues. The CDR3 bases are TGTGCCATCAGTGAAAATGCGGGATTGACAGATACGCAGTATTTT. This encodes CAISENAGLTDTQYF.

This chain joins TRBV5-1 and TRBJ2-3, with TRBD2 matching 11 bases. V trimming: 2 bases; J trimming: 1 base; junction bases outside the gene matches: 3. The germline gives CDR1 SGHRS, CDR2 YFSETQ. The CDR3 extends over 16 amino acids. The CDR3 loop reads CASSFGTSGGTDTQYF. The CDR3 DNA follows: TGCGCCAGCAGCTTCGGGACTAGCGGAGGCACAGATACGCAGTATTTT.

This clone appeared a single time. The V call is TRBV28, the J call TRBJ2-7; 11 bases are a match to TRBD1. The CDR3 runs to 14 residues. Germline V lookup: CDR1 MDHEN, CDR2 SYDVKM. V dropped 7 bases and J dropped 2; count of bases not matched to a gene: 4. CDR3 coding DNA: TGTGCCAGCACCGCGGGACAGGGGGCCTACGAGCAGTACTTC. Protein product: CASTAGQGAYEQYF.